This T cell receptor beta chain is from a study of blood T cells in healthy people across ages. Germline V lookup: CDR1 SGHTA, CDR2 FQGNSA. V lost 1 base and J lost 5, with 14 bases in between. The CDR3 loop spans 15 amino acids. Primers used in a second PCR of roughly 7 to 11 cycles were a sample-barcoded 5' primer and a J-beta primer mix. TCRdb re-called the 5' RACE reads through MiXCR, storing one row per CDR3 protein. The sample shows approximately 690,000 distinct CDR3 sequences, around two fifths of them seen only once. The rearrangement links TRBV7-2 to TRBJ1-2, with D perhaps TRBD1 (5 bases). Sequenced sample: blood. This TCR came from a man aged 80 or over in good health. The CDR3 reads CASSLVEQGGYGYTF. CDR3 in DNA: TGTGCCAGCAGCTTAGTAGAGCAGGGTGGATATGGCTACACCTTC.